Presented here are 31 T cell receptor beta chains from one specimen sequenced in a study of cytomegalovirus exposure and HLA in healthy donors. Primers: 60 Vbeta forward and 13 Jbeta reverse. The method was immunoSEQ multiplex PCR; TCRdb's version includes in-frame clones alone and lacks a portion of them. The sample carries roughly 200,000 clones, approximately 11% recorded once. The sequencing sample was made of PBMCs. The receptors were sampled from a man in his fifties or sixties in good health and CMV-seropositive.

V gene TRBV28 combines with J gene TRBJ2-7, with D possibly being TRBD1 (5 bases). This CDR3 is 12 amino acids long. Looked up from germline, CDR1 is MDHEN and CDR2 is SYDVKM. With 3 bases removed from V and 8 bases from J, the gap between germline ends came to 11 bases. The CDR3 DNA follows: TGTGCCAGCAGTTTCGTCAGGGTCCAGCAGTACTTC. This gives the protein CASSFVRVQQYF.

The gene calls are TRBV5-4 and TRBJ2-5, with 7 positions matching TRBD1. V lost 10 bases to trimming and J lost 2 bases; unmatched junction nucleotides: 14. Germline V gives CDR1 SGHNT, CDR2 YYREEE (reference sequence). The CDR3 length is 15 residues. CDR3 protein: CASRGEGARQETQYF. CDR3 DNA sequence: TGTGCCTCAAGAGGAGAGGGGGCTCGGCAAGAGACCCAGTACTTC.

V is TRBV5-4 and J is TRBJ2-5; 7 nucleotides match TRBD2. Germline CDR1 reads SGHNT; CDR2 reads YYREEE (reference sequence). This CDR3 is built from 15 residues. V was clipped by 4 bases and J by 2 bases; unmatched bases: 8. The CDR3 here is CASSPGSGLQETQYF. The DNA of the CDR3 is TGTGCCAGCAGCCCCGGGTCGGGACTACAAGAGACCCAGTACTTC.

This clone was picked up a small number of times. The V and J genes are TRBV6-6 and TRBJ1-5; 7 bases line up with TRBD1. Per the germline V gene, CDR1 is MNHNY and CDR2 is SVGAGI (reference sequence). The CDR3 has 13 amino acids. After removal of 6 bases from V and 4 bases from J, the junction contained 3 bases not matched to a gene. CDR3 residues: CASSDRANQPQHF. The CDR3 DNA reads as TGTGCCAGCAGCGACAGGGCTAATCAGCCCCAGCATTTT.

This clone was detected only a few times. The gene calls are TRBV27 and TRBJ2-5, with 7 bases lining up with TRBD1. The CDR3 runs to 16 residues. J gave up 5 bases and V 2 bases, and 11 bases lay outside the gene matches. The germline V gene encodes CDR1 MNHEY and CDR2 SMNVEV (reference sequence). The CDR3 spells CASSLGVNRGQETQYF. CDR3 bases: TGTGCCAGCAGTTTAGGGGTTAACAGGGGTCAGGAGACCCAGTACTTC.

The V gene is TRBV19, the J gene TRBJ2-2; 12 nucleotides line up with TRBD2. The CDR3 length is 18 residues. The germline gives CDR1 LNHDA, CDR2 SQIVND (reference sequence). J gave up 4 bases and V 3 bases, and 9 bases lay outside the gene matches. The CDR3 DNA reads TGTGCCAGTAGTATCCTAGCGGGGGGGCCTATGAGCACCGGGGAGCTGTTTTTT. Amino acid sequence: CASSILAGGPMSTGELFF.

The chain joins TRBV9 to TRBJ2-3; 8 nucleotides agree with TRBD2. Germline CDR1 is SGDLS and CDR2 is YYNGEE. The V and J ends lost 7 bases and 3 bases, in that order; junction bases with no gene match: 10. The CDR3 has 15 residues. CDR3 sequence: CASSNGGVGTDTQYF. The CDR3 coding sequence is TGTGCCAGCTCGAACGGGGGGGTCGGGACAGATACGCAGTATTTT.

The chain links TRBV7-8 to TRBJ1-6; 8 positions agree with TRBD1. Germline CDR1 SGHVS, CDR2 FQNEAQ. The V and J ends lost 5 bases and 2 bases, in that order; junction bases with no gene match: 8. This CDR3 region has 17 residues. This CDR3 is CASSPRQGRAYNSPLHF. CDR3 DNA sequence: TGTGCCAGCAGCCCTCGACAGGGGAGGGCCTATAATTCACCCCTCCACTTT.

A few counts support this clone. This chain uses TRBV25-1 with TRBJ1-3; D unresolved. CDR3 length: 15 amino acids. CDR1 and CDR2 from the germline V gene are MGHDK and SYGVNS. Trimming cost V 3 bases and J 0 bases, with 9 bases left between them. The DNA for the CDR3 is TGTGCCAGCAGTGAGCCCCACAGCTCTGGAAACACCATATATTTT. This translates into CASSEPHSSGNTIYF.

The rearrangement links TRBV30 to TRBJ1-2; 7 bases are a match to TRBD1. Germline values: CDR1 GTSNPN, CDR2 SVGIG (reference sequence). The CDR3 length is 13 residues. Trimming removed 6 bases from V and 4 bases from J; junction bases left unmatched: 8. The DNA for the CDR3 is TGTGCCTGTCCCCCGGCAGGGGGCTATGGCTACACCTTC. Its translation: CACPPAGGYGYTF.

This clone has only a few counts. The chain is built from TRBV9 and TRBJ1-2; 7 positions match TRBD1. The length of the CDR3 is 13 residues. CDR1 and CDR2 (germline): SGDLS, YYNGEE. V shed 0 bases and J 7 bases; nucleotides not matched to a gene: 3. The CDR3 DNA is TGTGCCAGCAGCGTAGAAACAGGGGCTGGCTACACCTTC. Translation gives CASSVETGAGYTF.

A few counts support this clone. The chain employs TRBV5-8 and TRBJ1-1; D not certain. Per the germline V gene, CDR1 is SGHTS and CDR2 is YDEGEE. The CDR3 extends over 14 amino acids. V lost 2 bases, J lost 3 bases, and 11 bases lay in between. The CDR3 DNA sequence: TGTGCCAGCAGCTTCCGTGGGAGGGACACTGAAGCTTTCTTT. The encoded protein is CASSFRGRDTEAFF. Full variable domain (outside the CDR3, taken from reference TRBV5-8 and TRBJ1-1): EAGVTQSPTHLIKTRGQQATLRCSPISGHTSVYWYQQALGLGLQFLLWYDEGEERNRGNFPPRFSGRQFPNYSSELNVNALELEDSALYLCASSFRGRDTEAFFGQGTRLTVV.

This clone was seen a few times. The chain carries TRBV6-5 and TRBJ1-2; D not resolved. Per the germline V gene, CDR1 is MNHEY and CDR2 is SVGAGI. The V and J ends lost 4 bases and 7 bases respectively, with 13 bases between them. CDR3 length: 13 residues. The CDR3 loop is CASSFGVKAGYTF. CDR3 sequence (DNA): TGTGCCAGCAGTTTCGGGGTGAAAGCTGGCTACACCTTC.

The chain links TRBV7-2 to TRBJ1-1; 9 bases are shared with TRBD1. Germline CDR1 SGHTA, CDR2 FQGNSA. After removal of 3 bases from V and 4 bases from J, the junction contained 3 bases not matched to a gene. CDR3 length equals 14 residues. The CDR3 nucleotides are TGTGCCAGCAGCTTCGTGACAGGGGGCACTGAAGCTTTCTTT. This gives the protein CASSFVTGGTEAFF.

There are a few counts of this clone. The rearrangement links TRBV9 to TRBJ1-4; the match to TRBD1 covers 11 bases. CDR1 and CDR2 (germline): SGDLS, YYNGEE. This CDR3 comprises 14 residues. V was pared by 2 bases and J by 7 bases, with 1 base of the junction left unmatched. The CDR3 protein is CASSVGTGGEKLFF. DNA of the CDR3: TGTGCCAGCAGCGTCGGGACAGGGGGTGAAAAACTGTTTTTT.

This clone was seen a handful of times. The CDR3 reads CASSSLRQLYEQYV. CDR3 in DNA: TGTGCCAGCAGTTCCCTACGACAGCTCTACGAGCAGTACGTC. The chain employs TRBV28 and TRBJ2-7, with D perhaps matching TRBD1 (5 bases). Germline assignment: CDR1 MDHEN and CDR2 SYDVKM. Trimming stripped 4 bases from V and 3 bases from J, with 13 bases between. There are 14 residues in the CDR3.

This chain uses TRBV18 with TRBJ2-7, with TRBD1 identical over 7 bases. With 2 bases clipped from V and 2 bases from J, the junction kept 6 bases outside the gene matches. Germline values: CDR1 KGHSH, CDR2 LQKENI. CDR3 size: 15 residues. CDR3 nucleotides: TGTGCCAGCTCACCAGATAAGGGACAGACCTACGAGCAGTACTTC. Its protein is CASSPDKGQTYEQYF.

The chain carries TRBV11-3 and TRBJ1-3, with a tentative D call TRBD1 (5 bases). This CDR3 contains 17 residues. V lost 0 bases and J 3 bases, leaving 15 bases between the germline ends. Per germline, CDR1 SGHNT and CDR2 YENEEA. In DNA form, the CDR3 reads TGTGCCAGCAGCTTAGATGTTTCGGCAGGGTATGGAAACACCATATATTTT. This sequence encodes CASSLDVSAGYGNTIYF.

This rearrangement joins TRBV7-9 to TRBJ2-5; D perhaps matches TRBD2 (5 bases). CDR3 length equals 14 residues. The germline CDR1 and CDR2 sequences are SEHNR and FQNEAQ (reference sequence). Between the trimmed V and J ends, which lost 6 bases and 4 bases, there was a span of 15 bases. Here the CDR3 DNA reads TGTGCCAGCAGTTTAACGGGGTTTCGAGAGACCCAGTACTTC. Protein product: CASSLTGFRETQYF.

This clone was seen more than once but under ten times. This chain uses TRBV19 with TRBJ2-5; D unresolved. CDR3 length: 14 residues. The germline V and J ends were trimmed by 3 bases and 0 bases, with 8 bases remaining between them. Germline-derived CDR1 and CDR2 are LNHDA and SQIVND (reference sequence). The CDR3 loop reads CASSINRYQETQYF. The CDR3 nucleotides are TGTGCCAGTAGTATTAACAGATACCAAGAGACCCAGTACTTC. Looking up the rest from reference TRBV19 and TRBJ2-5 gives the full variable domain: DGGITQSPKYLFRKEGQNVTLSCEQNLNHDAMYWYRQDPGQGLRLIYYSQIVNDFQKGDIAEGYSVSREKKESFPLTVTSAQKNPTAFYLCASSINRYQETQYFGPGTRLLVL.

This clone occurred a few times. For the CDR3, the DNA is TGTGCCAGCAGCCTGGGCCACAGGGATCAGGGAACGCAGTATTTT. Translation: CASSLGHRDQGTQYF. The chain recombines TRBV5-8 with TRBJ2-3; a possible D gene is TRBD1 (6 bases). The CDR3 has 15 residues. CDR1 and CDR2 from the germline V gene are SGHTS and YDEGEE. Trimming took off 4 bases at V and 9 bases at J, with 21 bases between the two ends.

The chain uses TRBV29-1 and TRBJ2-7, with D uncertain. Trimming removed 8 bases at V and 7 bases at J, with 6 bases between. CDR3 size: 8 residues. The V gene's germline CDR1 is SQVTM and CDR2 ANQGSEA. The CDR3 sequence: CSPGEQYV. CDR3 coding DNA: TGCAGCCCGGGTGAGCAGTACGTC.

The chain has TRBV6-6 and TRBJ2-7, with 8 bases fitting TRBD1. CDR3 size: 13 residues. V lost 6 bases, J lost 6 bases, and 7 bases stayed unmatched. The germline CDR1 and CDR2 sequences are MNHNY and SVGAGI (reference sequence). CDR3 in amino acids: CASRLGQGGEQYV. As DNA, the CDR3 is TGTGCCAGCAGACTCGGACAGGGTGGCGAGCAGTACGTC.

This chain uses TRBV11-3 with TRBJ1-6; D is perhaps TRBD1 (5 bases). The CDR3 sequence is 15 residues long. The V and J ends lost 0 bases and 7 bases respectively, with 10 bases between them. Per the germline V gene, CDR1 is SGHNT and CDR2 is YENEEA. The CDR3 region has the DNA TGTGCCAGCAGCTTAGATGGGGCCTTCAATTCACCCCTCCACTTT. Translating it yields CASSLDGAFNSPLHF.

The chain couples TRBV7-3 to TRBJ2-2, with 8 nucleotides matching TRBD2. Trimming took 2 bases from V and 0 from J; bases not matched to a gene: 8. The germline CDR1 and CDR2 sequences are SGHTA and FQGTGA. CDR3 length equals 18 residues. The CDR3 DNA sequence: TGTGCCAGCAGCTTACGGGGGGGGCCAGGGACGAACACCGGGGAGCTGTTTTTT. Translating it yields CASSLRGGPGTNTGELFF.

CDR3 protein: CASSVAGGNYNEQFF. CDR3 DNA sequence: TGTGCCAGCAGCGTAGCGGGGGGGAACTACAATGAGCAGTTCTTC. The rearrangement joins TRBV9 to TRBJ2-1, with 8 bases aligning to TRBD2. There are 15 residues in the CDR3. Germline values: CDR1 SGDLS, CDR2 YYNGEE. Trimming cost V 0 bases and J 3 bases; bases outside gene matches: 2.

This clone has just a few counts. This chain joins TRBV2 and TRBJ1-5, with 8 bases matching TRBD1. CDR1 is SNHLY and CDR2 is FYNNEI in the germline V gene. Trimming removed 5 bases from V and 11 bases from J; junction bases left unmatched: 11. This CDR3 region has 14 residues. CDR3 amino acids: CASSKGQELRAQHF. CDR3 coding DNA: TGTGCCAGCAGTAAGGGACAGGAACTTCGAGCCCAGCATTTT.

The genes are TRBV7-8 and TRBJ2-3; 9 nucleotides agree with TRBD2. Trimming at V came to 1 base and at J to 6 bases, leaving 11 bases not matched to a gene. Germline CDR1 and CDR2: SGHVS and FQNEAQ. The CDR3 covers 17 residues. CDR3 bases: TGTGCCAGCAGCTTAGTCTCGACTAGCGGAGGAGGGGATACGCAGTATTTT. It yields the protein CASSLVSTSGGGDTQYF.

There are a few counts of this clone. This chain links TRBV7-2 with TRBJ2-5; D remains ambiguous. The germline gives CDR1 SGHTA, CDR2 FQGNSA. CDR3 size: 13 residues. V shed 4 bases and J shed 1 base, with 7 bases lying between them. CDR3 in amino acids: CASSYRVQETQYF. The CDR3 DNA reads TGTGCCAGCAGCTACCGGGTCCAAGAGACCCAGTACTTC.

The chain joins TRBV12-5 to TRBJ2-5; tentatively, D is TRBD1 (7 bases). CDR3 length: 15 residues. CDR1 is LGHNT, CDR2 FRNRAP, per germline. V was clipped by 6 bases and J by 4 bases, with 18 bases between them. CDR3 protein: CASGPGTAGRETQYF. The CDR3 DNA follows: TGTGCTAGTGGACCCGGGACAGCCGGGAGAGAGACCCAGTACTTC.

This clone has only a few counts. The chain joins TRBV2 to TRBJ2-1; TRBD2 might be the D (6 bases). The length of the CDR3 is 13 residues. V was pared by 4 bases and J by 4 bases, with 8 bases between. CDR1 and CDR2 from the germline V gene are SNHLY and FYNNEI. CDR3: CASSGAGYNEQFF. The CDR3 DNA reads as TGTGCCAGCAGTGGGGCGGGATACAATGAGCAGTTCTTC.